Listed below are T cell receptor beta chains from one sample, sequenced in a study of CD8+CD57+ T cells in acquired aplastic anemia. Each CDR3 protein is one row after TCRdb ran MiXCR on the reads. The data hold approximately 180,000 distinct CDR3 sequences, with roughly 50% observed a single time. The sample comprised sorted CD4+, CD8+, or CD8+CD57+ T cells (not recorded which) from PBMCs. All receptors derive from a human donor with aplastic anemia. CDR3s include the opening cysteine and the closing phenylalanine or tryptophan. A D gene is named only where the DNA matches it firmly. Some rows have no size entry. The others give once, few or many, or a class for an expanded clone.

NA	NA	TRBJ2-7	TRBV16	CASSPRWQAAYEQYF
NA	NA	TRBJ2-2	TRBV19	CASSIDMTGELFF
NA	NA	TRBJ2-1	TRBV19	CASSINSDRYNEQFF
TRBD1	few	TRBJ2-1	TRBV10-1	CASSDQTGNNEQFF
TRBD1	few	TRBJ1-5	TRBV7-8	CASSLRDRGDNQPQHF
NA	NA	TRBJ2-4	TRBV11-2	CASSLNPLGYIQYF
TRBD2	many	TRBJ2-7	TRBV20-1	CSAPSGGAYEQYF
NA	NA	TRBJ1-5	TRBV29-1	CSVCTDSQETQHF
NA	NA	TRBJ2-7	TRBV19	CASATGTPWDEQYF
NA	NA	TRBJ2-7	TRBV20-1	CSARDRELLYEQYF
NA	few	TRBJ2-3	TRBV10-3	CAISEALTDTQYF
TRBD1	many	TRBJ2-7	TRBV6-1	CASSLYRGPYEQYF
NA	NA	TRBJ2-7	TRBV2	CASDEGDPGPYEQYF
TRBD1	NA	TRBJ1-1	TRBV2	CASSSNRQGHTEAFF
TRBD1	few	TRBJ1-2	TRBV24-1	CATSEPGTGEGYGYTF
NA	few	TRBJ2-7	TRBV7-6	CASSIAGSEQYF
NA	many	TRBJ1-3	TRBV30	CAWSRDSGSGNTIYF
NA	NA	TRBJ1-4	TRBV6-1	CAVQLGPPEKLFF
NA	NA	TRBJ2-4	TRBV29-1	CSVAGRAKNIQYF
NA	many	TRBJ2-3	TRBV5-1	CASSFRMSTDTQYF
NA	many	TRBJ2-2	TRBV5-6	CASSLESTPNTGELFF
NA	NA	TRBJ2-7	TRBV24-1	CATGPSGTSIHEQYF
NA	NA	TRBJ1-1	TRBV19	CASSISSQDPEAFF
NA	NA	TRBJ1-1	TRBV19	CASRTTQGNTEAFF
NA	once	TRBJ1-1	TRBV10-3	CAISALNTGAFF
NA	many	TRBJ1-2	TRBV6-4	CASSDSGLGYTF
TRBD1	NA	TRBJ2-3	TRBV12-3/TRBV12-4	CASSSWTGDTDTQYF
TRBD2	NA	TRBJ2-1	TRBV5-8	CASSLRRGARNEQFF
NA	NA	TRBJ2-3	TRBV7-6	CASSPEGGSRSDTQYF
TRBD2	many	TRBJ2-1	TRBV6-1	CASSLAGAEQFF
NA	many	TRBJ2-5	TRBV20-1	CSARALTALQETQYF
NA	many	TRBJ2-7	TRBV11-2	CASSSTRGSYEQYF
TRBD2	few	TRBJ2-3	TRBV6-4	CASSDSSGGRSTQYF
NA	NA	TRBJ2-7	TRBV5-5	CASSGGGRSSYEQYF
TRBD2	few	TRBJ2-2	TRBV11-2	CASSSLTSGGAYGAGELFF
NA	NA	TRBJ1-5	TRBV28	CASSWAGTDLPQHF
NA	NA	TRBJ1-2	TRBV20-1	CSASAGGDYGYTF
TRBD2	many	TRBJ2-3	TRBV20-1	CSASVAGADTQYF
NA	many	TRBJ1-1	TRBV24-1	CATSSGRGLNTEAFF
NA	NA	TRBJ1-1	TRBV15	CATSRNTNTEAFF
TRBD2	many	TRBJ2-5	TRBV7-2	CASSSTSAQETQYF